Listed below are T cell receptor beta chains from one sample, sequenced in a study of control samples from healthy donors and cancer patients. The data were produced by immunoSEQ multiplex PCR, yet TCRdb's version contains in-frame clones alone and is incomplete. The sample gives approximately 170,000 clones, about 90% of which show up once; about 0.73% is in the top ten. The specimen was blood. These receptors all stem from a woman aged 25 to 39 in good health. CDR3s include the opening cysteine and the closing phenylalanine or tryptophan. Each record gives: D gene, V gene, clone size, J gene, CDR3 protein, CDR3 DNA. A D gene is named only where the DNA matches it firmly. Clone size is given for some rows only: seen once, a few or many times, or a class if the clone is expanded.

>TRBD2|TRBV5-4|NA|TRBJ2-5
CASSFASGSKETQYF
TGTGCCAGCAGCTTCGCTAGCGGGAGTAAAGAGACCCAGTACTTC
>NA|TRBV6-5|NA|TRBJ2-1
CASGGGPNSYNEQFF
TGTGCCAGTGGAGGTGGGCCGAACTCCTACAATGAGCAGTTCTTC
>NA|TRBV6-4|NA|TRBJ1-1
CASSDGANTEAFF
TGTGCCAGCAGTGACGGTGCGAACACTGAAGCTTTCTTT
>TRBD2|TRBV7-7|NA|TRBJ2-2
CASSLDRPGLAGTGELFF
TGTGCTAGCAGCTTAGACCGGCCGGGACTAGCGGGAACCGGGGAGCTGTTTTTT
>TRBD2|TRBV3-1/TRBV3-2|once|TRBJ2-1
CASSQPSGLFSYNEQFF
TGTGCCAGCAGCCAACCTAGCGGGTTATTCTCCTACAATGAGCAGTTCTTC
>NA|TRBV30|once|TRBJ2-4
CAWRRASALAKNIQYF
TGTGCCTGGAGGAGGGCTAGCGCCTTAGCCAAAAACATTCAGTACTTC
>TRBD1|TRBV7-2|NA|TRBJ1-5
CASSPGTDSNQPQHF
TGTGCCAGCAGCCCGGGGACAGATAGCAATCAGCCCCAGCATTTT
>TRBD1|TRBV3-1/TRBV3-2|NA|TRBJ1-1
CASSWDRGMNTEAFF
TGTGCCAGCAGCTGGGACAGGGGGATGAACACTGAAGCTTTCTTT
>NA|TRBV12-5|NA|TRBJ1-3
CASGLSRVSGNTIYF
TGTGCTAGTGGTTTGTCCCGGGTCTCTGGAAACACCATATATTTT
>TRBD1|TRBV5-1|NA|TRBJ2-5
CASRRGQGQETQYF
TGCGCCAGCCGACGAGGACAGGGCCAAGAGACCCAGTACTTC
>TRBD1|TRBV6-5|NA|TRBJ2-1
CASSSLGTGGYNEQFF
TGTGCCAGCAGTTCGCTTGGGACAGGGGGTTACAATGAGCAGTTCTTC
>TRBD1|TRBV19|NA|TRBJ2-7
CASSSLPGQGAYEQYF
TGTGCCAGTAGCTCCCTACCGGGACAGGGGGCTTACGAGCAGTACTTC
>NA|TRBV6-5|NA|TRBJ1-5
CATRESGQPQHF
TGTGCCACCCGGGAGAGTGGCCAGCCCCAGCATTTT
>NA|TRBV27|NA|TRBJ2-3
CASSTRQGLILGDTQYF
TGTGCCAGCAGTACTCGTCAGGGGCTGATATTAGGAGATACGCAGTATTTT
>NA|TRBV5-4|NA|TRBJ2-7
CASSPLCGVRSYEQYF
TGTGCCAGCAGCCCACTGTGTGGGGTCCGCTCCTACGAGCAGTACTTC
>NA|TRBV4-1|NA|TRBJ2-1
CASSPWVKGVGGNEQFF
TGCGCCAGCAGCCCTTGGGTTAAGGGAGTAGGAGGGAATGAGCAGTTCTTC
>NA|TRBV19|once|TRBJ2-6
CASRDSAAGANVLTF
TGTGCCAGTAGGGACAGTGCGGCCGGGGCCAACGTCCTGACTTTC
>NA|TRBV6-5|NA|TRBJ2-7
CASERTEVYEQYF
TGTGCCAGCGAAAGGACAGAAGTCTACGAGCAGTACTTC
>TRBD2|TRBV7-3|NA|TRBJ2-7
CASSPEAGASDEQYF
TGTGCCAGCAGCCCCGAAGCGGGAGCATCCGACGAGCAGTACTTC
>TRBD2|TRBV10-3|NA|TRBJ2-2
CAISEGTSGSTGELFF
TGTGCCATCAGTGAGGGGACTAGCGGAAGCACCGGGGAGCTGTTTTTT
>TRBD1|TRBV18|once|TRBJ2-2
CASSPGDRAHTGELFF
TGTGCCAGCTCACCGGGGGACAGGGCGCACACCGGGGAGCTGTTTTTT
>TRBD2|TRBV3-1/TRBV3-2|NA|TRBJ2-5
CASSRKSGREWNKETQYF
TGTGCCAGCAGCCGAAAAAGCGGGCGGGAGTGGAATAAAGAGACCCAGTACTTC
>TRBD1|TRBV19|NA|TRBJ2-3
CASSIRTGGGDTQYF
TGTGCCAGTAGTATCCGGACAGGGGGTGGAGATACGCAGTATTTT
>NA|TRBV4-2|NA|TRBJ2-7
CASSQEVGGEQYF
TGTGCCAGCAGCCAAGAGGTGGGGGGCGAGCAGTACTTC
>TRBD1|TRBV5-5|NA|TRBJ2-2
CASSLGQGAGELFF
TGTGCCAGCAGCTTGGGACAGGGGGCCGGGGAGCTGTTTTTT
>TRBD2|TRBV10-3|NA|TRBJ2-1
CAIESGGSSYNEQFF
TGTGCCATCGAGAGCGGGGGTAGCTCCTACAATGAGCAGTTCTTC
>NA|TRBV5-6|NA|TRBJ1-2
CASSYGVSGGYTF
TGTGCCAGCAGCTATGGGGTGTCCGGTGGCTACACCTTC
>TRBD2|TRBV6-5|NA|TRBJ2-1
CASSLSGSGSNEQFF
TGTGCCAGCAGTCTCTCAGGTAGCGGGAGTAATGAGCAGTTCTTC
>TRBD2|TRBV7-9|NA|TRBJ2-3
CASSNIKTGGPPPQYF
TGTGCCAGCAGCAACATAAAGACGGGAGGGCCCCCCCCGCAGTATTTT
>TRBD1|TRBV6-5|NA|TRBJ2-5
CASSSGQGQTQYF
TGTGCCAGCAGTTCGGGACAGGGTCAGACCCAGTACTTC
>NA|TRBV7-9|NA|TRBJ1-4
CASSPGWATNEKLFF
TGTGCCAGCAGTCCCGGGTGGGCGACTAATGAAAAACTGTTTTTT
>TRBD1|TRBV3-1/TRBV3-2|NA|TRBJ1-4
CASSARDRGTNEKLFF
TGTGCCAGCAGCGCCAGGGACAGGGGAACTAATGAAAAACTGTTTTTT
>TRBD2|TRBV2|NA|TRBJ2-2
CASSGSSGSTGELFF
TGTGCCAGCAGTGGGTCTAGCGGGAGCACCGGGGAGCTGTTTTTT
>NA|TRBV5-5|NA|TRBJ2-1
CASSFASPYNEQFF
TGTGCCAGCAGCTTCGCTAGCCCTTACAATGAGCAGTTCTTC
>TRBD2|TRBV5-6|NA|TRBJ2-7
CASSLGRERSEQYF
TGTGCCAGCAGCTTGGGGCGGGAGCGCTCCGAGCAGTACTTC
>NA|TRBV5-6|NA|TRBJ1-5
CASSLYSVWQGDQPQHF
TGTGCCAGCAGCTTGTATTCGGTTTGGCAGGGCGATCAGCCCCAGCATTTT
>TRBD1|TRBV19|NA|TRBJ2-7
CASSRGQGPYEQYF
TGTGCCAGTAGTAGGGGACAGGGTCCCTACGAGCAGTACTTC
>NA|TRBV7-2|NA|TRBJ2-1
CASSLAYNEQFF
TGTGCCAGCAGCTTAGCCTACAATGAGCAGTTCTTC
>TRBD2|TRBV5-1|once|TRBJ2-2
CASSPLAGGNTGELFF
TGCGCCAGCAGCCCCCTCGCGGGGGGGAACACCGGGGAGCTGTTTTTT
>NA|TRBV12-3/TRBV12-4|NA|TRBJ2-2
CASRSFVGELFF
TGTGCCAGCAGATCCTTCGTGGGGGAGCTGTTTTTT
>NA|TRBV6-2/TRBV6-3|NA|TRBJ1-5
CASSYSAAVNQPQHF
TGTGCCAGCAGTTACTCTGCGGCGGTAAATCAGCCCCAGCATTTT
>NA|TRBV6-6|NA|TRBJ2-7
CASSSVIMDGSYEQYF
TGTGCCAGCAGTTCCGTGATAATGGATGGGTCCTACGAGCAGTACTTC
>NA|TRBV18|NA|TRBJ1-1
CASSLREQGEAFF
TGTGCCAGCTCACTCCGGGAACAGGGTGAAGCTTTCTTT
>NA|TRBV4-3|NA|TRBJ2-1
CASSQTLSSYNEQFF
TGCGCCAGCAGCCAGACTCTAAGCTCCTACAATGAGCAGTTCTTC
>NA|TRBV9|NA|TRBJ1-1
CASSPGHNMNTEAFF
TGTGCCAGCAGCCCCGGACACAACATGAACACTGAAGCTTTCTTT
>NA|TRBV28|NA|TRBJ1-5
CATGPGQPQHF
TGCGCCACGGGGCCCGGTCAGCCCCAGCATTTT
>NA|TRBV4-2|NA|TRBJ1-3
CASSREGTGQKRNTIYF
TGTGCCAGCAGCCGTGAAGGTACTGGACAGAAGAGAAACACCATATATTTT
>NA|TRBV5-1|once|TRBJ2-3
CASSSFTTGSTDTQYF
TGCGCCAGCAGCTCCTTTACGACAGGAAGCACAGATACGCAGTATTTT
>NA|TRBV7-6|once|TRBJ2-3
CASSLLGRSTDTQYF
TGTGCCAGCAGCTTATTAGGTAGATCCACAGATACGCAGTATTTT
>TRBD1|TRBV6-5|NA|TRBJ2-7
CASNSDRGYEQYF
TGTGCCAGCAACTCTGACAGGGGATACGAGCAGTACTTC